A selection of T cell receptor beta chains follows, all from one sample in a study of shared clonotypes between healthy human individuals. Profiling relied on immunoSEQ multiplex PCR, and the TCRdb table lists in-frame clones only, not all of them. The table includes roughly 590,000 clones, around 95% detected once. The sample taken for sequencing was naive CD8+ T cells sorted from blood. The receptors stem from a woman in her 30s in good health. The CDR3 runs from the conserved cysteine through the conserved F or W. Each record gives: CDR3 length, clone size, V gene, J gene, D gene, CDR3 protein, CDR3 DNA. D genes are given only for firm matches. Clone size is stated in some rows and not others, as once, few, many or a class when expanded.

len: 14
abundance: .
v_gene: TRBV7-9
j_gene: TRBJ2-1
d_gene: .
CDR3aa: CASSGPGQYNEQFF
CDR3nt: TGTGCCAGCAGCGGGCCGGGGCAGTACAATGAGCAGTTCTTC

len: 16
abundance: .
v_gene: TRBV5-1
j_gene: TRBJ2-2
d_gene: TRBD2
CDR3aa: CASSLEGGRAAGELFF
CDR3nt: TGCGCCAGCAGCTTGGAAGGCGGGAGGGCGGCCGGGGAGCTGTTTTTT

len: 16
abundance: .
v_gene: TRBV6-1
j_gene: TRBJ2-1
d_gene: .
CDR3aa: CASSEGQGNPYNEQFF
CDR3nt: TGTGCCAGCAGTGAGGGGCAGGGGAATCCCTACAATGAGCAGTTCTTC

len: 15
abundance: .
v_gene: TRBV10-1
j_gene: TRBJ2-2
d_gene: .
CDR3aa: CASSESLSSSGELFF
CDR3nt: TGCGCCAGCAGTGAGTCCCTTTCTAGCTCCGGGGAGCTGTTTTTT

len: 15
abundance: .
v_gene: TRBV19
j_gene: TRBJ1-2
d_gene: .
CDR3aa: CASSIVDGTNYGYTF
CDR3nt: TGTGCCAGTAGTATCGTTGACGGCACTAACTATGGCTACACCTTC

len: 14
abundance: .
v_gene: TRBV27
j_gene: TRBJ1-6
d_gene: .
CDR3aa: CASSFRDNNSPLHF
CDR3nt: TGTGCCAGCAGCTTCAGGGATAATAATTCACCCCTCCACTTT

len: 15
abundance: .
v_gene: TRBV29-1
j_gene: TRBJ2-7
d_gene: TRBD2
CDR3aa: CSVEVAGGPNYEQYF
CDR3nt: TGCAGCGTTGAAGTAGCGGGAGGGCCGAACTACGAGCAGTACTTC

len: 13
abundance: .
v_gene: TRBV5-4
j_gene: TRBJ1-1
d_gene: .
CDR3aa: CASSLRGGTEAFF
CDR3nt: TGTGCCAGCAGCTTGCGCGGGGGCACTGAAGCTTTCTTT

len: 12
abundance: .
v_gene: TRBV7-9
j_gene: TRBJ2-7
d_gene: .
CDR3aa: CASSLIPSEQYF
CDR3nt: TGTGCCAGCAGCTTAATCCCAAGCGAGCAGTACTTC

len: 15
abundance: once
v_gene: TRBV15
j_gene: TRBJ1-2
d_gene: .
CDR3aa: CATSRDAGSSYGYTF
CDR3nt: TGTGCCACCAGCAGAGATGCAGGCAGTAGTTATGGCTACACCTTC

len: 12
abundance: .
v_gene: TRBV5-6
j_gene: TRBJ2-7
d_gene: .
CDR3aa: CASSLGDEEQYF
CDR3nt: TGTGCCAGCAGCTTGGGGGACGAGGAGCAGTACTTC

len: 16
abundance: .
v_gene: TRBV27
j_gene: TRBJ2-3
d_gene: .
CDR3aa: CASSLSSGTSTDTQYF
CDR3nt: TGTGCCAGCAGTTTATCGTCAGGGACTAGCACAGATACGCAGTATTTT

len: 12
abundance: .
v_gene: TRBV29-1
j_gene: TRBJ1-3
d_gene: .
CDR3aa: CSVAAGGNTIYF
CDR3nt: TGCAGCGTTGCGGCAGGGGGAAACACCATATATTTT

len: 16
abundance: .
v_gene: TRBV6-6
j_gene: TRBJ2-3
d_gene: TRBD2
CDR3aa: CASSYPSSGGPDTQYF
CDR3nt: TGTGCCAGCAGTTACCCGTCAAGCGGGGGACCAGATACGCAGTATTTT

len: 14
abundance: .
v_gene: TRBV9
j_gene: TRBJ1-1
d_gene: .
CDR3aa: CASSVGSVNTEAFF
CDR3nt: TGTGCCAGCAGCGTAGGTAGTGTCAACACTGAAGCTTTCTTT

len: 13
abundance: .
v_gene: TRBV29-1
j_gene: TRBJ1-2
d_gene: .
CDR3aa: CSVSLTANYGYTF
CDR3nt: TGCAGCGTCTCCCTTACCGCCAACTATGGCTACACCTTC

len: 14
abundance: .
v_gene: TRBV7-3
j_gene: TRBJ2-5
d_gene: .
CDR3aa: CASSEGVVGETQYF
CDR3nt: TGTGCCAGCAGCGAAGGGGTGGTTGGGGAGACCCAGTACTTC

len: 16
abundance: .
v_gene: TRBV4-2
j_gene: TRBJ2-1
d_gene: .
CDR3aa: CASSQDWGASYNEQFF
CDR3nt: TGTGCCAGCAGCCAAGATTGGGGGGCATCCTACAATGAGCAGTTCTTC

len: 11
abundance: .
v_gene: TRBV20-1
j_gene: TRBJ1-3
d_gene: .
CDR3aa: CSATGGNTIYF
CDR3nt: TGCAGTGCAACTGGTGGAAACACCATATATTTT

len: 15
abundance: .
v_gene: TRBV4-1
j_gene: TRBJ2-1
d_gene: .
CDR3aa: CASSDTTGMGNEQFF
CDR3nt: TGCGCCAGCAGCGACACCACAGGGATGGGCAATGAGCAGTTCTTC

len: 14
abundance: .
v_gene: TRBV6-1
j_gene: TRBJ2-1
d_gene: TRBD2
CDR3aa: CARGASGRYNEQFF
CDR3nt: TGTGCCAGGGGAGCTAGCGGGAGGTACAATGAGCAGTTCTTC

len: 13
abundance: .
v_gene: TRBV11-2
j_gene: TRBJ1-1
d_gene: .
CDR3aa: CASKILVNTEAFF
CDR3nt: TGTGCCAGCAAAATCCTGGTGAACACTGAAGCTTTCTTT

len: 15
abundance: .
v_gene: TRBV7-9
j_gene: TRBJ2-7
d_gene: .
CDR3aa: CASSLGPSWSGEQYF
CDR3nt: TGTGCCAGCAGCTTAGGCCCCAGCTGGAGCGGCGAGCAGTACTTC

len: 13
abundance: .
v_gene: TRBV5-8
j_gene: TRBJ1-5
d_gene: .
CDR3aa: CASSFGGLQPQHF
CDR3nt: TGTGCCAGCAGCTTTGGTGGGTTGCAGCCCCAGCATTTT

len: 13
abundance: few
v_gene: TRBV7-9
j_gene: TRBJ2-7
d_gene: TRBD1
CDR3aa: CASTGPGTVEQYF
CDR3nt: TGTGCCAGCACCGGTCCCGGGACAGTCGAGCAGTACTTC

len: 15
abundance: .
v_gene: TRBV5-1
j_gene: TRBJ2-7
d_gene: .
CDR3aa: CASSSGWAASYEQYF
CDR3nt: TGCGCCAGCAGCTCGGGGTGGGCAGCTTCCTACGAGCAGTACTTC

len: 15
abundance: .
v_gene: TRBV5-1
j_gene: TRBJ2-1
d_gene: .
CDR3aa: CASSWSDLSYNEQFF
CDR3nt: TGCGCCAGCAGCTGGTCGGACCTCTCCTACAATGAGCAGTTCTTC

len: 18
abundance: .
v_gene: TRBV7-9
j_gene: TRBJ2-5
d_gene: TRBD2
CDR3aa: CASSLGGSGIPSQETQYF
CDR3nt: TGTGCCAGCAGCTTAGGTGGTAGCGGGATTCCCTCTCAAGAGACCCAGTACTTC

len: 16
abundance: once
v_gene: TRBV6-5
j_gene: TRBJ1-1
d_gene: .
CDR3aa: CASSLLSIEENTEAFF
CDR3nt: TGTGCCAGCAGTTTATTGTCGATTGAAGAAAACACTGAAGCTTTCTTT

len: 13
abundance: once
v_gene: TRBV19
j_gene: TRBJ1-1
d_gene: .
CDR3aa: CASSPDSYTEAFF
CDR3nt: TGTGCCAGTAGTCCGGACAGTTACACTGAAGCTTTCTTT

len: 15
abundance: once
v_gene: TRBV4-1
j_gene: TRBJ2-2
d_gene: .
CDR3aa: CASSQGDRNTGELFF
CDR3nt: TGCGCCAGCAGCCAAGGGGACCGGAACACCGGGGAGCTGTTTTTT

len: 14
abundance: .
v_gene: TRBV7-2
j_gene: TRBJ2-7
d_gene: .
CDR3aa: CASSLEGYSYEQYF
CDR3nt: TGTGCCAGCAGCTTAGAGGGTTACTCCTACGAGCAGTACTTC

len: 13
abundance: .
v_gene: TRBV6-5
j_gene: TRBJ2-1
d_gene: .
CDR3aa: CASSYSNAGEQFF
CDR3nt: TGTGCCAGCAGCTACTCCAACGCGGGTGAGCAGTTCTTC

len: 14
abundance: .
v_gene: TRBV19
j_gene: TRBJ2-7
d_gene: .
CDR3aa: CASSVLDTAGEQYF
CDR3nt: TGTGCCAGTAGTGTGCTCGACACGGCGGGGGAGCAGTACTTC

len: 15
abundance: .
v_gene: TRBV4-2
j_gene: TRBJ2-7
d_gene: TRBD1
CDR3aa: CASSQEGTGAGEQYF
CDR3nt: TGTGCCAGCAGCCAAGAAGGGACAGGGGCGGGGGAGCAGTACTTC

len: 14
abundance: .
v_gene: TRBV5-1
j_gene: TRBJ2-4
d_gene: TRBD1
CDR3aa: CASSPYRGENIQYF
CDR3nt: TGCGCCAGCAGCCCCTACAGGGGGGAAAACATTCAGTACTTC

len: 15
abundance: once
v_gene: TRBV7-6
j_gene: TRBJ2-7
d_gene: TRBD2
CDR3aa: CASSSEGLAAFEQYF
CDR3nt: TGTGCCAGCAGCTCAGAGGGACTAGCAGCCTTCGAGCAGTACTTC

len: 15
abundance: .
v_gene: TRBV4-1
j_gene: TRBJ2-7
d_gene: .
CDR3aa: CASSQDLEGAYEQYF
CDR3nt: TGCGCCAGCAGCCAAGATCTAGAGGGGGCCTACGAGCAGTACTTC

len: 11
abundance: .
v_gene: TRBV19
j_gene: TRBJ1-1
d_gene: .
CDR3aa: CASTWGTEAFF
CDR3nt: TGTGCCAGTACTTGGGGCACTGAAGCTTTCTTT

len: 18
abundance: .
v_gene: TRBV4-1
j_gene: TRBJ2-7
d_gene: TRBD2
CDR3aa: CASSQDPAASGRAYEQYF
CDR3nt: TGCGCCAGCAGCCAAGATCCGGCCGCTAGCGGGAGGGCCTACGAGCAGTACTTC

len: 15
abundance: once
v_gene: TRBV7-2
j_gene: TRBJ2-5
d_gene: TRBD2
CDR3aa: CASSLLASGTGTQYF
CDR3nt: TGTGCCAGCAGCTTATTAGCTAGCGGGACGGGGACCCAGTACTTC

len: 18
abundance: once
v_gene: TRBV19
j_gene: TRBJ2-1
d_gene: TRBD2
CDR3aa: CASSALPGTSRHYNEQFF
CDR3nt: TGTGCCAGTAGTGCGCTGCCGGGGACTAGCCGTCACTACAATGAGCAGTTCTTC

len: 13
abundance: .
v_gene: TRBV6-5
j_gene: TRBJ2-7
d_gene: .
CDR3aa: CASSLGAAYEQYF
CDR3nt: TGTGCCAGCAGTCTCGGGGCGGCCTACGAGCAGTACTTC

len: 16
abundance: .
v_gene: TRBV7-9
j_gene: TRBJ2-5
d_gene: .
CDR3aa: CASSLVGPGPQETQYF
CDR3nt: TGTGCCAGCAGCTTAGTGGGTCCCGGGCCGCAAGAGACCCAGTACTTC

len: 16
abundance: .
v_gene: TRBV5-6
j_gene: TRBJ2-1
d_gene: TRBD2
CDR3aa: CASSLSLAGGPGEQFF
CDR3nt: TGTGCCAGCAGCCTGTCGCTAGCGGGAGGGCCGGGTGAGCAGTTCTTC

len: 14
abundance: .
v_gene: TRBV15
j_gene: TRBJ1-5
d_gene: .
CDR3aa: CATSGLGVVQPQHF
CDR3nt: TGTGCCACCAGCGGCCTAGGGGTGGTTCAGCCCCAGCATTTT

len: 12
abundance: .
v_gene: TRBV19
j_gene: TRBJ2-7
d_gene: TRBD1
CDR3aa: CASTDRAYEQYF
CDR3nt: TGTGCCAGTACGGACAGGGCCTACGAGCAGTACTTC

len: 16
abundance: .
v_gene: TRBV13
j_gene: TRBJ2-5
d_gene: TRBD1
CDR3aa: CASSPDRGGGEETQYF
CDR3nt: TGTGCCAGCAGCCCGGACAGGGGAGGGGGGGAAGAGACCCAGTACTTC

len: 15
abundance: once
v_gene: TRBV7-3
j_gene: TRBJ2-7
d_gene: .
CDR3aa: CASSLGGVGAYEQYF
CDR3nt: TGTGCCAGCAGCTTAGGAGGGGTGGGCGCCTACGAGCAGTACTTC

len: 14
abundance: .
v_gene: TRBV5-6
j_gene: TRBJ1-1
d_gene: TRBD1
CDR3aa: CASSWTGGGTEAFF
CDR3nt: TGTGCCAGCAGCTGGACAGGGGGTGGCACTGAAGCTTTCTTT

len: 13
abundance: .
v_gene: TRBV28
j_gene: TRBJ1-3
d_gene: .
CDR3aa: CASSFLGGNTIYF
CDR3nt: TGTGCCAGCAGTTTTTTGGGTGGAAACACCATATATTTT